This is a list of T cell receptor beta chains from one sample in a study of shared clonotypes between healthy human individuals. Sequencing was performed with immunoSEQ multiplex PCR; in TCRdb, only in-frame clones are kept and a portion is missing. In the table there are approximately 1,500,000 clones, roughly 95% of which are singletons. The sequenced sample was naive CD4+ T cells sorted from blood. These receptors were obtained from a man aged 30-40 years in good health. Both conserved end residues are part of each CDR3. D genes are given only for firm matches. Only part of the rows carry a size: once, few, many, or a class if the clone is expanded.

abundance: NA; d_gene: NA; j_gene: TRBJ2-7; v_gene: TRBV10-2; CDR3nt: TGCGCCAGCAGTGGGGGGGCACAGGGCGAGCAGTACTTC; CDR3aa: CASSGGAQGEQYF
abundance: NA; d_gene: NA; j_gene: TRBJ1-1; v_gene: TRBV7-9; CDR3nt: TGTGCCAGCAGCTCTACAGGGAAGAAGGGTGAAGCTTTCTTT; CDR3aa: CASSSTGKKGEAFF
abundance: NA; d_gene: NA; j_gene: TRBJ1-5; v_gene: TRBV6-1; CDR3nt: TGTGCCAGCAGCCAACAGGGTTGGTCTCAGCCCCAGCATTTT; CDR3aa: CASSQQGWSQPQHF
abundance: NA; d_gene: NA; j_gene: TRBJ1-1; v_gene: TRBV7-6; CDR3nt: TGTGCCAGCAGCTGGTATTTGGGCGGAACCCTTCCCACTGAAGCTTTCTTT; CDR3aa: CASSWYLGGTLPTEAFF
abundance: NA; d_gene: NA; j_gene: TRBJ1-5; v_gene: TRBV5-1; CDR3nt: TGCGCCAGCAAGCTTGGAACAGGGACGGGTCAGCCCCAGCATTTT; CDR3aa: CASKLGTGTGQPQHF
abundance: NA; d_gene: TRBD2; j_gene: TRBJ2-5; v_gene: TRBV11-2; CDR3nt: TGTGCCAGCAGCTTAGTACTAGCGGGAGGACTCCAAGAGACCCAGTACTTC; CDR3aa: CASSLVLAGGLQETQYF
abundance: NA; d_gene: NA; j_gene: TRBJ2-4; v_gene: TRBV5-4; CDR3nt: TGTGCCAGCAGCTTGGTGGCTGATCCCCAAAACATTCAGTACTTC; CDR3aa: CASSLVADPQNIQYF
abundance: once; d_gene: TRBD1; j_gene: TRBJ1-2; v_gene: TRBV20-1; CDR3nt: TGCAGTGCCCGACAGGGGCAAGGCTACACCTTC; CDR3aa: CSARQGQGYTF
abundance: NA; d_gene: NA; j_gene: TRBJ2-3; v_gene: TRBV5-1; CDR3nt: TGCGCCAGCAGCTTGGAGTGGAGCACAGATACGCAGTATTTT; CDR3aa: CASSLEWSTDTQYF
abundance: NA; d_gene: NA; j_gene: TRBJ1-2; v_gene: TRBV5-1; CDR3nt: TGCGCCAGCAGCTCTCAGGGGACTAACTATGGCTACACCTTC; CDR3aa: CASSSQGTNYGYTF
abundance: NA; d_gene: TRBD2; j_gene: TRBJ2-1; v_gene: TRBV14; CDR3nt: TGTGCCAGCAGCCTGGGACTAGCTCTCTATGAGCAGTTCTTC; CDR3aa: CASSLGLALYEQFF
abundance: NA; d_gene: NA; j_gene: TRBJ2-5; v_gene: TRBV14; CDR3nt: TGTGCCAGCAGCCAAGCGGAGGGGGCCCCAGAGACCCAGTACTTC; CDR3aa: CASSQAEGAPETQYF
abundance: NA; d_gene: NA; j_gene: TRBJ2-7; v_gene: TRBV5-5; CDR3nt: TGTGCCAGCAGCATAAGAACCTCCTACGAGCAGTACTTC; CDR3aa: CASSIRTSYEQYF
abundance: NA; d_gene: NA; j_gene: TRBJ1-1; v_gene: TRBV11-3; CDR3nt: TGTGCCAGCAGCTGGGAAAGGGACACTGAAGCTTTCTTT; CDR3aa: CASSWERDTEAFF
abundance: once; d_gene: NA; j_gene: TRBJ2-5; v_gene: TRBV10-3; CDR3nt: TGTGCCATCAAACAGCGGGAAGAGACCCAGTACTTC; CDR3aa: CAIKQREETQYF
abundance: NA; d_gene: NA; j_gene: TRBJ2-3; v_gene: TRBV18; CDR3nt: TGTGCCAGCTCACCGGACCTCGAGTTCACAGATACGCAGTATTTT; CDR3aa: CASSPDLEFTDTQYF
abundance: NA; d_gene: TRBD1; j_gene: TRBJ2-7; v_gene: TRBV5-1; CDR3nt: TGCGCCAGCAGCCCTTGGACAGGGGGAGACGAGCAGTACTTC; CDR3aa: CASSPWTGGDEQYF
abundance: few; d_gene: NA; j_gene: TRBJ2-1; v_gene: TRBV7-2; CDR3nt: TGTGCCAGCAGCTTAGCTCCCGGATACAATGAGCAGTTCTTC; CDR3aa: CASSLAPGYNEQFF
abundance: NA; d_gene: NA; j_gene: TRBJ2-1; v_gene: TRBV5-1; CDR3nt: TGCGCCAGCAGCTTGGCGGGCCACTCCTCCGGCGAGCAGTTCTTC; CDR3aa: CASSLAGHSSGEQFF
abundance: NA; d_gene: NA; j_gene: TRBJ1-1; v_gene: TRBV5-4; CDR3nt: TGTGCGACACTAGGGGAGGCGGGGTACACTGAAGCTTTCTTT; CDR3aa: CATLGEAGYTEAFF
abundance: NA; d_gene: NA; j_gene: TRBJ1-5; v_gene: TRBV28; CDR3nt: TGTGCCATCAGTGCCCGTGATCAGCCCCAGCATTTT; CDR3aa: CAISARDQPQHF
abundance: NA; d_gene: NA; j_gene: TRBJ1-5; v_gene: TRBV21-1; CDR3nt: TGTGCCAGCAACCATATCAGGGGTAATCAGCCCCAGCATTTT; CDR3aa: CASNHIRGNQPQHF
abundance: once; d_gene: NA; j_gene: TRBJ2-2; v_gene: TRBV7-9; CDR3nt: TGTGCCAGCAGCTTGGCGACACTCAACACCGGGGAGCTGTTTTTT; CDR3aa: CASSLATLNTGELFF
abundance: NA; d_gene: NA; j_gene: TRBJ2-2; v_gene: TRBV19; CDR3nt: TGTGCCAGTAGTACCCCCCGGGGAAACACCGGGGAGCTGTTTTTT; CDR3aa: CASSTPRGNTGELFF
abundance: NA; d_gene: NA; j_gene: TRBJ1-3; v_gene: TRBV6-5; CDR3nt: TGTGCCAGCAGCCCCACAGGAAACTCTGGAAACACCATATATTTT; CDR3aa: CASSPTGNSGNTIYF
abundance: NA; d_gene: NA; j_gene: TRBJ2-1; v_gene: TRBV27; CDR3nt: TGTGCCAGCAGTTTACTAGCGTGGCCCTTAGAAAGCGCGTTCTTC; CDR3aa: CASSLLAWPLESAFF
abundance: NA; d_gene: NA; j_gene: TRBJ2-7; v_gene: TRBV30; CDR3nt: TGTGCCTGGTCAAGGGGGGGCGAGCAGTACTTC; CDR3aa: CAWSRGGEQYF
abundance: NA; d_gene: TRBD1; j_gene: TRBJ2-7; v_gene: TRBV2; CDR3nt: TGTGCCAGCAGTGAACAGGGGGTTGGGTACGAGCAGTACTTC; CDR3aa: CASSEQGVGYEQYF
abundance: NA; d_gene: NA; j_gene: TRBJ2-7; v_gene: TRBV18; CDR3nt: TGTGCCAGCTCAGTTCTTATTGGACAGAAGAGCTCCTACGAGCAGTACTTC; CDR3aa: CASSVLIGQKSSYEQYF
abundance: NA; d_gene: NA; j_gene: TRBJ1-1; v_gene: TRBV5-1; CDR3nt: TGCGCCAGCAGCTTAGAGGGTACGGGGGATGCTTTCTTT; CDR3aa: CASSLEGTGDAFF
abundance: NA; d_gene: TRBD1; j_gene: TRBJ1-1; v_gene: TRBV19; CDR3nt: TGTGCCAGTAGTATTACAGGGGTGTGGACTGAAGCTTTCTTT; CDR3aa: CASSITGVWTEAFF
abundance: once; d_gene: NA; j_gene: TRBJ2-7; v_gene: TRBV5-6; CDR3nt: TGTGCCAGCAGCAGCCCGGGACCACCGGACTACGAGCAGTACTTC; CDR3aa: CASSSPGPPDYEQYF
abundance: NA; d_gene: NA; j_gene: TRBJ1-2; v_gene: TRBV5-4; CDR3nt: TGTGCCAGCAGCCGCCTAGTCGGACCTACTATGAGCTACACCTTC; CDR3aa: CASSRLVGPTMSYTF
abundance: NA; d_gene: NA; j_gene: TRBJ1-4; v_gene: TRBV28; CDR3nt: TGTGCCAGCAGTTTTATTGGTCGTTCGGCACCACAGGCGGGCGAAAAACTGTTTTTT; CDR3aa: CASSFIGRSAPQAGEKLFF
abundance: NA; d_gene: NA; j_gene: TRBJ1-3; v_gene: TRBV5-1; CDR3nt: TGCGCCAGCAGCTTGTTCTCTCCCTCTGGAAACACCATATATTTT; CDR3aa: CASSLFSPSGNTIYF
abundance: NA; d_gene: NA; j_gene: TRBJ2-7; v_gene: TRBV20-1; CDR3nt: TGCAGTGGACGGCTTGTGTACGAGCAGTACTTC; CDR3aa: CSGRLVYEQYF
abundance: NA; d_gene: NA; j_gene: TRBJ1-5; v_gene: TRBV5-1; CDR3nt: TGCGCCAGCAGCTTAACAGGGTCAAAGCAGCCCCAGCATTTT; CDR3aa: CASSLTGSKQPQHF
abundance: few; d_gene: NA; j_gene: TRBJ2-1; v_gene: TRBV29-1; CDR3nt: TGCAGCGTGCGCGGGAACACCTACAATGAGCAGTTCTTC; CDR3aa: CSVRGNTYNEQFF
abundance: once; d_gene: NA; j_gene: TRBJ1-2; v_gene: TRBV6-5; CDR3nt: TGTGCCAGCAGTTATAGGGGCAGGGAGCGTGGGGATGGCTACACCTTC; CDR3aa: CASSYRGRERGDGYTF
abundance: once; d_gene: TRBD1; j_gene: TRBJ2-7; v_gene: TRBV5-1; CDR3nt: TGCGCCAGCAGCTCCGGCCGCAAGACAGGGGGGGACGAGCAGTACTTC; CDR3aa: CASSSGRKTGGDEQYF
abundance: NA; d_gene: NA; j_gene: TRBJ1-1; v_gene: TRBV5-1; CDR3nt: TGCGCCAGCAGCTTAAGTGCAGGCAGGAACACTGAAGCTTTCTTT; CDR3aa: CASSLSAGRNTEAFF
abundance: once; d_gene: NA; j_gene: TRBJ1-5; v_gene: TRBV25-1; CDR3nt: TGTGCCAGCAGTGAATGGGGAGGGCAGGGCAATCAGCCCCAGCATTTT; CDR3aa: CASSEWGGQGNQPQHF